The source of this T cell receptor beta chain is a study of blood T cell repertoires in COVID-19. Study overall: The samples span acute and convalescent COVID-19 from the United States, Italy and Spain.

In the original analysis: From reference gene primer amplification, estimates of nucleated cell counts were derived. The repertoire was sequenced with immunoSEQ multiplex PCR; TCRdb's copy has only in-frame clones and lacks some. V and J calls and clone size come straight from that table; D and trimming were deduced from the DNA. The sample lists roughly 70,000 clones; around 88% were seen once. Germline CDR1 LNHDA, CDR2 SQIVND (reference sequence). This CDR3 contains 15 residues. Unmatched junction bases numbered 4, after V lost 5 bases and J lost 2 bases. The TCR comes from a woman in her 70s with acute or convalescent COVID-19. The chain employs TRBV19 and TRBJ1-2, with 11 bases aligning to TRBD1. The material sequenced was peripheral blood. CDR3 loop: CASSPRTGGNYGYTF. The CDR3 DNA sequence: TGTGCCAGTAGTCCTCGGACAGGGGGCAACTATGGCTACACCTTC.